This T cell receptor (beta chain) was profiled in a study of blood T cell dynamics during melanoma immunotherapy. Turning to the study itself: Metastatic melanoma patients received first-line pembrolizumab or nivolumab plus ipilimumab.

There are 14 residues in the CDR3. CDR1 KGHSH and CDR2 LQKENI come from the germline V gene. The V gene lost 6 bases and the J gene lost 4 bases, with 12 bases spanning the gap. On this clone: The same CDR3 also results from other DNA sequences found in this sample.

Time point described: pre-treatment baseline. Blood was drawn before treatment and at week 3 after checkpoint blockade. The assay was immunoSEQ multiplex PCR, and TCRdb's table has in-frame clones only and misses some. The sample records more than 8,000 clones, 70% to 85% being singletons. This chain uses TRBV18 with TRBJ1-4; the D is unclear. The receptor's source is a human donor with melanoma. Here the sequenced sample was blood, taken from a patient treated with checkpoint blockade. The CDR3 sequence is CASSQTGSNEKLFF. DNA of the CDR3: TGTGCCAGCTCGCAGACGGGGAGTAATGAAAAACTGTTTTTT.